Presented here are 28 T cell receptor beta chains from one specimen sequenced in a study of blood T cell repertoires in COVID-19. Profiling relied on immunoSEQ multiplex PCR, and the TCRdb table lists in-frame clones only, not all of them. Of 300,000 or so clones listed, about 90% are singletons. Material: PBMCs or T cells enriched from blood (not recorded which). The source is a woman aged 25 to 39 who had recovered from COVID-19.

The rearrangement uses TRBV11-3 and TRBJ2-3; 9 positions agree with TRBD1. V shed 5 bases, J shed 4 bases, and the junction held 10 bases outside the gene matches. The length of the CDR3 is 16 residues. Germline V gene lookup returns CDR1 SGHNT and CDR2 YENEEA. The CDR3 reads CASSPGETGGADTQYF. DNA of the CDR3: TGTGCCAGCAGCCCCGGGGAGACAGGGGGGGCAGATACGCAGTATTTT.

The chain employs TRBV7-9 and TRBJ1-4, with D uncertain. Germline CDR1 reads SEHNR; CDR2 reads FQNEAQ (reference sequence). V lost 6 bases and J lost 10, with 15 bases in between. This CDR3 is 13 amino acids long. The CDR3 here is CASRSPAGVKLFF. The CDR3 DNA follows: TGTGCCAGCAGGTCTCCGGCCGGAGTAAAACTGTTTTTT.

The genes are TRBV28 and TRBJ1-4; the D gene is possibly TRBD1 (5 bases). CDR1 and CDR2 from the germline V gene are MDHEN and SYDVKM. The V end lost 5 bases, the J end lost 6 bases, and 16 bases lay between the germline ends. CDR3 length: 15 residues. The CDR3 spells CASSGPQGWHEKLFF. The DNA for the CDR3 is TGTGCCAGCAGTGGCCCCCAGGGCTGGCATGAAAAACTGTTTTTT.

V usage is TRBV11-2 and J usage is TRBJ2-7; D is possibly TRBD2 (5 bases). This CDR3 is 14 amino acids long. V was pared by 5 bases and J by 3 bases, with 14 bases between. Germline V gene data show CDR1 as SGHAT and CDR2 as FQNNGV. CDR3 region: CASSTDGGNYEQYF. The CDR3 DNA follows: TGTGCCAGCAGCACGGACGGAGGAAACTACGAGCAGTACTTC.

The gene calls are TRBV10-1 and TRBJ2-7, with a weak D call TRBD2 (6 bases). CDR1 and CDR2 (germline): WNHNN, SYGVQD (reference sequence). V shed 5 bases and J shed 7 bases, with 15 bases lying between them. The length of the CDR3 is 13 residues. CDR3 protein: CASSPGVGGEQYF. The CDR3 DNA follows: TGCGCCAGCAGTCCGGGGGTAGGAGGTGAGCAGTACTTC.

The CDR3 DNA sequence: TGCGCCAGCAGCCAAGGGCGGGGAGTAGGACTCTACAATGAGCAGTTCTTC. Residues: CASSQGRGVGLYNEQFF. The chain employs TRBV4-1 and TRBJ2-1, with a possible D match to TRBD2 (6 bases). Germline CDR1 and CDR2: MGHRA and YSYEKL. This CDR3 has 17 amino acids. V dropped 1 base and J dropped 3 bases, with 16 bases sitting between them.

This clone was counted between two and nine times. V and J are TRBV5-1 and TRBJ2-2, with 9 bases fitting TRBD2. The J segment lost 0 bases and the V segment lost 5 bases, leaving 8 bases of the junction unmatched. Germline assignment: CDR1 SGHRS and CDR2 YFSETQ. The CDR3 extends over 17 amino acids. The CDR3 region is CASRQRTSDTNTGELFF. Here the CDR3 DNA reads TGCGCCAGCAGGCAAAGGACTAGCGACACGAACACCGGGGAGCTGTTTTTT.

This clone has ten or more counts. The chain employs TRBV3-1 (or the pseudogene TRBV3-2) and TRBJ1-3, with TRBD1 matching over 9 bases. The CDR3 covers 15 residues. Germline CDR1 LGHDT, CDR2 YNNKEL (reference sequence). J gave up 3 bases and V 3 bases, and 3 bases lay outside the gene matches. The CDR3 coding sequence is TGTGCCAGCAGCCAGCCGACAGGGGGTGGAAACACCATATATTTT. Protein: CASSQPTGGGNTIYF.

The chain recombines TRBV30 with TRBJ2-2, with unresolved D. V lost 0 bases to trimming and J lost 1 base, with 6 bases between them. Looked up from germline, CDR1 is GTSNPN and CDR2 is SVGIG (reference sequence). This CDR3 has 14 amino acids. In nucleotides, the CDR3 is TGTGCCTGGAGTGTCTCTCTGAACACCGGGGAGCTGTTTTTT. It specifies CAWSVSLNTGELFF. The full variable domain, completed using reference TRBV30 and TRBJ2-2, is SQTIHQWPATLVQPVGSPLSLECTVEGTSNPNLYWYRQAAGRGLQLLFYSVGIGQISSEVPQNLSASRPQDRQFILSSKKLLLSDSGFYLCAWSVSLNTGELFFGEGSRLTVL.

CDR3 in amino acids: CASSRAQGNEQFF. For the CDR3, the DNA is TGCGCCAGCAGCCGAGCTCAGGGGAATGAGCAGTTCTTC. The chain links TRBV5-1 to TRBJ2-1; perhaps TRBD1 as D (6 bases). Germline lookup yields CDR1 SGHRS and CDR2 YFSETQ. The CDR3 sequence is 13 residues long. V was cut by 4 bases and J by 7 bases, with 12 bases left in between. Full variable domain (remainder filled in from reference TRBV5-1 and TRBJ2-1): KAGVTQTPRYLIKTRGQQVTLSCSPISGHRSVSWYQQTPGQGLQFLFEYFSETQRNKGNFPGRFSGRQFSNSRSEMNVSTLELGDSALYLCASSRAQGNEQFFGPGTRLTVL.

The rearrangement uses TRBV10-1 and TRBJ2-1; 7 positions agree with TRBD1. The length of the CDR3 is 13 residues. Germline V gives CDR1 WNHNN, CDR2 SYGVQD (reference sequence). The junction had 1 base not matched to a gene; V was cut back by 2 bases and J by 6 bases. This chain's CDR3 is CASSERGLNEQFF. In DNA, the CDR3 is TGCGCCAGCAGTGAGAGGGGGCTCAATGAGCAGTTCTTC.

This clone appeared once. This chain uses TRBV29-1 with TRBJ2-5, with 7 bases fitting TRBD1. The CDR3 has 14 residues. Germline lookup yields CDR1 SQVTM and CDR2 ANQGSEA. The junction had 3 bases not matched to a gene; V was cut back by 1 base and J by 1 base. CDR3 residues: CSVEGAGGQETQYF. The CDR3 region has the DNA TGCAGCGTTGAAGGCGCAGGGGGCCAAGAGACCCAGTACTTC.

The CDR3 sequence is CASSLEGAGLSTDTQYF. DNA for the CDR3: TGCGCCAGCAGCTTGGAGGGGGCCGGTTTGAGCACAGATACGCAGTATTTT. The chain employs TRBV5-1 and TRBJ2-3; 7 bases match TRBD1. Germline values: CDR1 SGHRS, CDR2 YFSETQ. J was trimmed by 0 bases and V by 0 bases; bases with no gene match: 7. The CDR3 has 17 amino acids.

The CDR3 DNA is TGTGCTAGTGGTTCTCCCGGGACAGCTAATGAAAAACTGTTTTTT. The encoded protein is CASGSPGTANEKLFF. The chain carries TRBV12-5 and TRBJ1-4; TRBD1 matches at 7 bases. The J segment lost 3 bases and the V segment lost 4 bases, leaving 5 bases of the junction unmatched. The CDR3 contains 15 residues. Per the germline V gene, CDR1 is LGHNT and CDR2 is FRNRAP.

V usage is TRBV10-3 and J usage is TRBJ1-4; TRBD1 aligns across 8 bases. Germline V gene data show CDR1 as ENHRY and CDR2 as SYGVKD. V dropped 6 bases and J dropped 5; count of bases not matched to a gene: 8. This CDR3 is 15 amino acids long. The CDR3 DNA sequence: TGTGCCATCAGCGTCCATAACAGGGGGAATGAAAAACTGTTTTTT. As protein: CAISVHNRGNEKLFF.

The V and J genes are TRBV7-8 and TRBJ2-2; 7 nucleotides line up with TRBD2. Looked up from germline, CDR1 is SGHVS and CDR2 is FQNEAQ. J gave up 0 bases and V 3 bases, and 7 bases lay outside the gene matches. The CDR3 is 17 amino acids. CDR3 loop: CASSLGRGTANTGELFF. In nucleotides, the CDR3 is TGTGCCAGCAGCTTGGGGCGGGGGACCGCGAACACCGGGGAGCTGTTTTTT. The complete variable domain, with remaining parts taken from reference TRBV7-8 and TRBJ2-2, reads GAGVSQSPRYKVAKRGQDVALRCDPISGHVSLFWYQQALGQGPEFLTYFQNEAQLDKSGLPSDRFFAERPEGSVSTLKIQRTQQEDSAVYLCASSLGRGTANTGELFFGEGSRLTVL.

This chain links TRBV7-2 with TRBJ1-2; 9 bases are a match to TRBD1. This CDR3 has 13 amino acids. The V and J ends lost 5 bases and 9 bases, in that order; junction bases with no gene match: 7. Germline V gene data show CDR1 as SGHTA and CDR2 as FQGNSA. CDR3 residues: CASSERQGVRYTF. The DNA for the CDR3 is TGTGCCAGCAGCGAGAGACAGGGGGTGCGCTACACCTTC.

With respect to this clone: Other DNA sequences in the sample encode the same CDR3. The V call is TRBV28, the J call TRBJ1-4; 10 positions agree with TRBD1. J lost 8 bases, V lost 6 bases, and 6 bases had no gene match. CDR1 and CDR2 (germline): MDHEN, SYDVKM. The CDR3 loop spans 14 amino acids. This chain's CDR3 is CASRRGQGREKLFF. CDR3 bases: TGTGCCAGCAGACGGGGACAGGGGAGAGAAAAACTGTTTTTT.

This clone occurred a few times. This chain links TRBV5-5 with TRBJ2-3; a possible D gene is TRBD1 (7 bases). This CDR3 has 16 residues. V dropped 0 bases and J dropped 6 bases, with 17 bases sitting between them. Germline V CDR1 and CDR2: SGHKS, YYEKEE (reference sequence). The CDR3 here is CASSLDVGRGADTQYF. The CDR3 nucleotides read TGTGCCAGCAGCTTGGATGTCGGCAGGGGGGCGGATACGCAGTATTTT.

This clone was seen only once. The CDR3 sequence: CASSEGQGNTDTQYF. CDR3 bases: TGTGCCAGCAGTGAAGGGCAGGGTAACACAGATACGCAGTATTTT. The chain links TRBV2 to TRBJ2-3; a weak D match, TRBD1 (5 bases). This CDR3 is 15 amino acids long. V lost 1 base to trimming and J lost 2 bases, with 10 bases between them. Germline lookup yields CDR1 SNHLY and CDR2 FYNNEI.

The CDR3 spells CASSISATLTGELFF. Here the CDR3 DNA reads TGCGCCAGCAGCATTAGCGCTACCCTCACCGGGGAGCTGTTTTTT. This chain connects TRBV5-1 to TRBJ2-2; perhaps TRBD2 as D (5 bases). Germline V CDR1 and CDR2: SGHRS, YFSETQ. V gave up 4 bases and J gave up 4 bases, with 14 bases separating them. The CDR3 has 15 residues.

This chain uses TRBV11-2 with TRBJ2-7; 11 positions match TRBD1. V was clipped by 6 bases and J by 5 bases; unmatched bases: 9. CDR1 and CDR2 from the germline V gene are SGHAT and FQNNGV. CDR3 length: 15 residues. The CDR3 loop is CASRRPGQGVHEQYF. The CDR3, as DNA: TGTGCCAGCAGAAGGCCGGGACAGGGGGTCCACGAGCAGTACTTC.

This chain uses TRBV19 with TRBJ2-6, with 12 nucleotides matching TRBD2. This CDR3 spans 18 amino acids. In germline, CDR1 is LNHDA, CDR2 SQIVND (reference sequence). Losses at the gene ends were 4 bases for V and 4 bases for J; bases not matched to a gene: 8. The CDR3 is CASSRLAGVSSGANVLTF. CDR3 nucleotides: TGTGCCAGTAGTAGACTAGCGGGGGTCTCGTCCGGGGCCAACGTCCTGACTTTC.

The V and J genes are TRBV7-2 and TRBJ1-6; D possibly corresponds to TRBD1 (5 bases). Germline values: CDR1 SGHTA, CDR2 FQGNSA. This CDR3 contains 15 residues. The CDR3: CASPPRAGGDSPLHF. DNA for the CDR3: TGTGCAAGCCCTCCCAGAGCGGGAGGGGATTCACCCCTCCACTTT.

This clone was counted between two and nine times. The chain carries TRBV19 and TRBJ1-5, with a possible D match to TRBD1 (5 bases). V shed 3 bases and J shed 5 bases, with 17 bases lying between them. CDR1 and CDR2 from the germline V gene are LNHDA and SQIVND (reference sequence). CDR3 length: 16 residues. The CDR3 loop is CASSISGTGGYQPQHF. CDR3 bases: TGTGCCAGTAGTATTTCTGGGACGGGAGGGTATCAGCCCCAGCATTTT. The full variable domain, completed using reference TRBV19 and TRBJ1-5, is DGGITQSPKYLFRKEGQNVTLSCEQNLNHDAMYWYRQDPGQGLRLIYYSQIVNDFQKGDIAEGYSVSREKKESFPLTVTSAQKNPTAFYLCASSISGTGGYQPQHFGDGTRLSIL.

This chain uses TRBV7-7 with TRBJ2-3, with 7 bases that match TRBD1. The V gene's germline CDR1 is SSHAT and CDR2 FNYEAQ (reference sequence). This CDR3 comprises 15 residues. The J segment lost 4 bases and the V segment lost 0 bases, leaving 4 bases of the junction unmatched. CDR3 amino acids: CASSLATGTADTQYF. In DNA form, the CDR3 reads TGTGCCAGCAGCTTAGCGACAGGGACCGCAGATACGCAGTATTTT.

This chain uses TRBV7-9 with TRBJ2-5; 8 nucleotides match TRBD1. Trimming at V came to 5 bases and at J to 5 bases, leaving 10 bases not matched to a gene. The CDR3 totals 15 residues. Germline loops: CDR1 SEHNR, CDR2 FQNEAQ (reference sequence). The CDR3 DNA reads TGTGCCAGCAGCACCAGGACAGGGAGGTGGGAGACCCAGTACTTC. It translates to CASSTRTGRWETQYF.

The chain is built from TRBV28 and TRBJ1-1; no firm D call. The CDR3 contains 14 residues. Trimming removed 6 bases at V and 1 base at J, with 12 bases between. Germline V gene lookup returns CDR1 MDHEN and CDR2 SYDVKM. The CDR3 bases are TGTGCCAGCAGCAATCCGACACCGAACACTGAAGCTTTCTTT. It is translated as CASSNPTPNTEAFF.